The clone carrying this T cell receptor (beta chain) was observed a handful of times. Germline V gene data show CDR1 as SGHNT and CDR2 as YYREEE (reference sequence). Unmatched junction bases numbered 6, after V lost 2 bases and J lost 6 bases. The CDR3 totals 15 residues. The data belong to a study of identical twins. TCRdb re-analysed the 5' RACE reads in MiXCR, keeping a single row per CDR3 protein. The sample shows hundreds of thousands of distinct CDR3 sequences, about 12% of them seen only once. A further study also used this sample, focusing on yellow fever vaccine responses in identical twins.

Sequencing was carried out using PBMCs. V and J are TRBV5-4 and TRBJ2-3, with 10 bases aligning to TRBD2. This clonotype was sampled from a woman aged 18 to 35 in good health. CDR3 sequence (DNA): TGTGCCAGCAGCTTTGAGCGGGAGGGAAGCGATACGCAGTATTTT. It translates to CASSFEREGSDTQYF.